The 31 T cell receptor beta chains presented below share a single source sample, sequenced in a study of beta chain features in type 1 diabetes. Reverse transcription of all isolated RNA meant that expressed TCRB transcripts were sequenced. The protocol was immunoSEQ multiplex PCR, while the TCRdb copy is restricted to in-frame clones and leaves out a portion. Here the sample spans under 450,000 clones, 14% being singletons. Sequencing was carried out using naive CD4+ T cells from blood. Receptor source: a man under 40 in good health.

This clone has only a few counts. The chain couples TRBV9 to TRBJ2-2; 7 bases line up with TRBD2. The ends lost 3 bases at V and 0 bases at J; junction bases unmatched: 2. Germline V gives CDR1 SGDLS, CDR2 YYNGEE. CDR3 size: 15 residues. CDR3 coding DNA: TGTGCCAGCAGCGATAGCGGGTCGAACACCGGGGAGCTGTTTTTT. Its protein is CASSDSGSNTGELFF.

V and J are TRBV2 and TRBJ2-3; the match to TRBD2 covers 14 bases. The junction had 4 bases not matched to a gene; V was cut back by 9 bases and J by 5 bases. The germline CDR1 and CDR2 sequences are SNHLY and FYNNEI. The CDR3 has 14 amino acids. This CDR3 reads CASPGTSGGDTQYF. CDR3 bases: TGTGCCAGTCCCGGGACTAGCGGGGGAGATACGCAGTATTTT. The variable domain in full, completed from reference TRBV2 and TRBJ2-3, reads EPEVTQTPSHQVTQMGQEVILRCVPISNHLYFYWYRQILGQKVEFLVSFYNNEISEKSEIFDDQFSVERPDGSNFTLKIRSTKLEDSAMYFCASPGTSGGDTQYFGPGTRLTVL.

The sample holds a few counts of this clone. The chain carries TRBV29-1 and TRBJ2-3; 12 bases line up with TRBD2. V shed 5 bases and J 2 bases; nucleotides not matched to a gene: 5. The CDR3 has 15 amino acids. Germline lookup yields CDR1 SQVTM and CDR2 ANQGSEA. CDR3 sequence (DNA): TGCAGCGTTTCCGGGACTAGCGGGTTCACAGATACGCAGTATTTT. Translation: CSVSGTSGFTDTQYF.

The V gene is TRBV4-1, the J gene TRBJ2-5, with D perhaps matching TRBD2 (6 bases). Germline V gene sequence: CDR1 MGHRA, CDR2 YSYEKL. With 4 bases removed from V and 5 bases from J, the gap between germline ends came to 14 bases. CDR3 length: 14 residues. The CDR3 DNA follows: TGCGCCAGCAGCCGCGGACTACGTGAGGAGACCCAGTACTTC. Its translation: CASSRGLREETQYF.

The chain carries TRBV6-1 and TRBJ1-5; D uncertain. This CDR3 is built from 12 residues. CDR1 is MNHNS, CDR2 SASEGT, per germline. Deletions cut 3 bases from V and 4 bases from J, with 4 bases between. The DNA of the CDR3 is TGTGCCAGCAGTGAGTGGAATCAGCCCCAGCATTTT. This codes for CASSEWNQPQHF.

The J gene is TRBJ2-5, the V gene TRBV29-1; possible D gene TRBD1, 5 bases. There are 15 residues in the CDR3. V gave up 1 base and J gave up 5 bases, with 17 bases separating them. Per the germline V gene, CDR1 is SQVTM and CDR2 is ANQGSEA. The CDR3 DNA reads as TGCAGCGTTGAAGGCCCCCAACAGGTCCGGGAGACCCAGTACTTC. The encoded protein is CSVEGPQQVRETQYF.

This clone showed up just a few times. This chain links TRBV5-1 with TRBJ2-5, with a tentative D call TRBD1 (6 bases). The CDR3 sequence is 14 residues long. V was trimmed by 4 bases and J by 5 bases, leaving 15 bases between them. CDR1 SGHRS and CDR2 YFSETQ come from the germline V gene. CDR3 sequence reads: CASSPAGDGETQYF. DNA of the CDR3: TGCGCCAGCAGCCCGGCAGGGGACGGCGAGACCCAGTACTTC.

The V and J genes are TRBV7-2 and TRBJ2-7, with TRBD2 as a possible D gene (6 bases). The V gene lost 5 bases and the J gene lost 2 bases, with 16 bases spanning the gap. CDR3 length equals 15 residues. Germline CDR1 and CDR2: SGHTA and FQGNSA. CDR3 protein: CASSALAGITYEQYF. In DNA, the CDR3 is TGTGCCAGCAGCGCCCTTGCGGGGATTACCTACGAGCAGTACTTC.

This sequence joins TRBV7-6 and TRBJ1-6, with 7 bases matching TRBD1. V dropped 5 bases and J dropped 7; count of bases not matched to a gene: 8. CDR1 is SGHVS and CDR2 is FNYEAQ in the germline V gene. This CDR3 has 15 amino acids. In DNA, the CDR3 is TGTGCCAGCAGCACCCGACAGGGAGGGAATTCACCCCTCCACTTT. Translated: CASSTRQGGNSPLHF. Using reference TRBV7-6 and TRBJ1-6 for the parts outside the CDR3, the full variable domain is GAGVSQSPRYKVTKRGQDVALRCDPISGHVSLYWYRQALGQGPEFLTYFNYEAQQDKSGLPNDRFSAERPEGSISTLTIQRTEQRDSAMYRCASSTRQGGNSPLHFGNGTRLTVT.

This clone has just a few counts. The chain links TRBV11-2 to TRBJ2-3; 7 bases are shared with TRBD2. The CDR3 extends over 15 amino acids. Germline V CDR1 and CDR2: SGHAT, FQNNGV. V lost 1 base to trimming and J lost 6 bases; unmatched junction nucleotides: 7. The CDR3 spells CASSLVGGPMDTQYF. For the CDR3, the DNA is TGTGCCAGCAGCTTAGTGGGAGGGCCTATGGATACGCAGTATTTT.

The chain combines TRBV14 with TRBJ2-3; 7 positions match TRBD2. This CDR3 is built from 14 residues. With 4 bases clipped from V and 2 bases from J, the junction kept 3 bases outside the gene matches. The germline gives CDR1 SGHDN, CDR2 FVKESK. The CDR3 is CASSRGLLTDTQYF. The CDR3 DNA is TGTGCCAGCAGCCGGGGACTACTCACAGATACGCAGTATTTT.

The chain combines TRBV29-1 with TRBJ2-3; a possible D gene is TRBD1 (6 bases). V was shortened by 0 bases and J by 8 bases, with 9 bases between the two germline ends. CDR3 length: 12 residues. Germline V CDR1 and CDR2: SQVTM, ANQGSEA. CDR3 coding DNA: TGCAGCGTTGAAGAAGGGGGATTTACGCAGTATTTT. This sequence encodes CSVEEGGFTQYF.

This sequence joins TRBV7-9 and TRBJ1-2, with D unresolved. This CDR3 has 14 residues. The ends were cut back, 8 bases at V and 0 bases at J, with 13 bases in the middle. Germline CDR1 is SEHNR and CDR2 is FQNEAQ (reference sequence). The CDR3 nucleotides read TGTGCCAGCCTAACGACGGATCCTAACTATGGCTACACCTTC. Translated: CASLTTDPNYGYTF.

The rearrangement joins TRBV7-2 to TRBJ2-7; the D is unclear. CDR1 is SGHTA and CDR2 is FQGNSA in the germline V gene. With 1 base removed from V and 6 bases from J, the gap between germline ends came to 7 bases. CDR3 length: 12 residues. CDR3 protein: CASSLDWSEQYV. The CDR3, as DNA: TGTGCCAGCAGCTTAGACTGGTCCGAGCAGTACGTC.

This clone was seen a few times. The sample has other DNA sequences that encode this CDR3 too. The chain joins TRBV7-2 to TRBJ2-7; D unresolved. The V gene lost 6 bases and the J gene lost 4 bases, with 7 bases spanning the gap. CDR3 size: 11 residues. CDR1 is SGHTA, CDR2 FQGNSA, per germline. CDR3 loop: CASSPLYEQYF. For the CDR3, the DNA is TGTGCCAGCAGTCCCCTTTACGAGCAGTACTTC.

V is TRBV7-2 and J is TRBJ2-1, with 14 bases aligning to TRBD2. Germline V lookup: CDR1 SGHTA, CDR2 FQGNSA. V shed 5 bases and J 10 bases; nucleotides not matched to a gene: 13. This CDR3 has 17 residues. CDR3 loop: CASSPRGRLAGGEEQFF. DNA for the CDR3: TGTGCCAGCAGCCCTAGAGGTAGACTAGCGGGAGGGGAAGAGCAGTTCTTC.

In its sample, this clone was seen a few times. The chain employs TRBV6-4 and TRBJ2-1; 7 nucleotides line up with TRBD2. The CDR3 length is 15 residues. Trimming cost V 4 bases and J 2 bases; bases outside gene matches: 5. Per germline, CDR1 MRHNA and CDR2 SNTAGT. CDR3 nucleotides: TGTGCCAGCAGTGTCCAGGGAGGGACCTACAATGAGCAGTTCTTC. This translates into CASSVQGGTYNEQFF.

This chain links TRBV5-4 with TRBJ2-7, with 7 bases lining up with TRBD2. The CDR3 extends over 14 amino acids. Germline-derived CDR1 and CDR2 are SGHNT and YYREEE (reference sequence). With V trimmed by 4 bases and J by 3 bases, 7 bases remained unmatched. CDR3 in DNA: TGTGCCAGCAGCAAAGGCCTAGCGGACTACGAGCAGTACGTC. Translating gives CASSKGLADYEQYV.

The sample holds a few counts of this clone. V and J are TRBV4-1 and TRBJ2-5; TRBD2 aligns across 7 bases. The V and J ends lost 2 bases and 5 bases, in that order; junction bases with no gene match: 2. This CDR3 is 13 amino acids long. Per germline, CDR1 MGHRA and CDR2 YSYEKL. In DNA, the CDR3 is TGCGCCAGCAGCCAACTGGGAGGGGAGACCCAGTACTTC. This encodes CASSQLGGETQYF.

The chain carries TRBV5-6 and TRBJ1-1; no clear D gene. The germline V gene has CDR1 SGHDT and CDR2 YYEEEE. Trimming left V 0 bases short and J 7 bases short, with 7 bases between. The CDR3 is 12 residues long. CDR3: CASSLERFEAFF. CDR3 in DNA: TGTGCCAGCAGCTTGGAGCGGTTTGAAGCTTTCTTT.

The chain recombines TRBV7-2 with TRBJ2-7; TRBD1 aligns across 8 bases. V lost 7 bases and J lost 10; bases outside the gene matches: 9. Germline CDR1 is SGHTA and CDR2 is FQGNSA. CDR3 length equals 12 residues. CDR3 protein: CASTQLQGAQYF. The CDR3, as DNA: TGTGCCAGCACCCAACTCCAGGGGGCTCAGTACTTC.

This clone showed up just a few times. The chain couples TRBV6-5 to TRBJ2-7; no clear D. Looked up from germline, CDR1 is MNHEY and CDR2 is SVGAGI. The CDR3 length is 15 residues. Trimming removed 6 bases from V and 5 bases from J, with 20 bases in between. The CDR3, as DNA: TGTGCCAGCAGGTCCTTATTGGCGGCACGGGACGAGCAGTACTTC. Its protein product is CASRSLLAARDEQYF.

Only a few counts were recorded for this clone. The V gene is TRBV30, the J gene TRBJ1-4, with D uncertain. The CDR3 sequence is 14 residues long. Germline CDR1 GTSNPN, CDR2 SVGIG (reference sequence). V dropped 0 bases and J dropped 7 bases, with 12 bases sitting between them. Here the CDR3 DNA reads TGTGCCTGGAGTGTTATAGCTCTGGGTGAAAAACTGTTTTTT. Its translation: CAWSVIALGEKLFF.

The chain recombines TRBV28 with TRBJ2-1; D is possibly TRBD1 (5 bases). With 3 bases removed from V and 6 bases from J, the gap between germline ends came to 12 bases. CDR1 MDHEN and CDR2 SYDVKM come from the germline V gene. The CDR3 runs to 14 residues. CDR3 in amino acids: CASSFLDRSNEQFF. In DNA, the CDR3 is TGTGCCAGCAGTTTCCTTGACAGATCCAATGAGCAGTTCTTC.

The chain couples TRBV18 to TRBJ2-1; TRBD2 matches 13 bases. Germline lookup yields CDR1 KGHSH and CDR2 LQKENI. Trimming removed 2 bases from V and 4 bases from J; junction bases left unmatched: 5. The CDR3 is 17 residues long. The CDR3 loop is CASSPIRTSGSYNEQFF. The CDR3 coding sequence is TGTGCCAGCTCACCAATAAGGACTAGCGGGAGTTACAATGAGCAGTTCTTC. The variable domain in full, with the rest retrieved from reference TRBV18 and TRBJ2-1, is NAGVMQNPRHLVRRRGQEARLRCSPMKGHSHVYWYRQLPEEGLKFMVYLQKENIIDESGMPKERFSAEFPKEGPSILRIQQVVRGDSAAYFCASSPIRTSGSYNEQFFGPGTRLTVL.

This clone was counted a few times. The V call is TRBV6-5, the J call TRBJ2-7; D possibly uses TRBD1 or TRBD2 (6 bases each). This CDR3 region has 16 residues. Trimming stripped 4 bases from V and 7 bases from J, with 23 bases between. Per germline, CDR1 MNHEY and CDR2 SVGAGI. The CDR3 DNA reads as TGTGCCAGCAGTTCAAGGGGGGACATGGTCATAGAGGAGCAGTACTTC. It specifies CASSSRGDMVIEEQYF.

The chain recombines TRBV7-3 with TRBJ2-3; D is uncertain. The V gene lost 4 bases and the J gene lost 4 bases, with 9 bases spanning the gap. CDR3 size: 13 residues. The V gene's germline CDR1 is SGHTA and CDR2 FQGTGA. Written as DNA, the CDR3 is TGTGCCAGCAGCTCGCCTGTACCAGATACGCAGTATTTT. This sequence encodes CASSSPVPDTQYF.

The table lists this clone with a few counts. The V gene is TRBV2, the J gene TRBJ2-1; no clear D gene. V gave up 8 bases and J gave up 10 bases, with 15 bases separating them. The CDR3 contains 12 residues. Germline CDR1 reads SNHLY; CDR2 reads FYNNEI. The CDR3: CASQRHSREQFF. The CDR3 DNA reads as TGTGCCAGCCAACGGCACTCCCGGGAGCAGTTCTTC.

This clone occurred a few times. V gene TRBV5-1 combines with J gene TRBJ2-1, with TRBD2 as a possible D gene (5 bases). The germline V and J ends were trimmed by 4 bases and 9 bases, with 8 bases remaining between them. The germline gives CDR1 SGHRS, CDR2 YFSETQ. The CDR3 extends over 11 amino acids. The CDR3 DNA sequence: TGCGCCAGCAGCCGAGCGGTTGAGCAGTTCTTC. This translates into CASSRAVEQFF.

V gene TRBV4-2 combines with J gene TRBJ2-5; tentative D call: TRBD1 (5 bases). CDR1 is LGHNA and CDR2 is YNFKEQ in the germline V gene. CDR3 length: 14 amino acids. Deletions cut 0 bases from V and 3 bases from J, with 8 bases between. The CDR3 reads CASSQELREETQYF. The CDR3 DNA follows: TGTGCCAGCAGCCAAGAGCTCAGGGAAGAGACCCAGTACTTC.

This chain links TRBV5-1 with TRBJ1-2; a possible D gene is TRBD1 (5 bases). Germline assignment: CDR1 SGHRS and CDR2 YFSETQ. With 0 bases removed from V and 4 bases from J, the gap between germline ends came to 10 bases. The CDR3 runs 14 residues. CDR3 DNA sequence: TGCGCCAGCAGCTTGGAGATAGGGGCCTATGGCTACACCTTC. Its protein is CASSLEIGAYGYTF. Together with reference TRBV5-1 and TRBJ1-2, the CDR3 gives the full variable domain: KAGVTQTPRYLIKTRGQQVTLSCSPISGHRSVSWYQQTPGQGLQFLFEYFSETQRNKGNFPGRFSGRQFSNSRSEMNVSTLELGDSALYLCASSLEIGAYGYTFGSGTRLTVV.